The entry below gives a single T cell receptor (beta chain) sequence along with its context. CDR3 size: 16 residues. Per germline, CDR1 SEHNR and CDR2 FQNEAQ (reference sequence). With V trimmed by 7 bases and J by 7 bases, 15 bases remained unmatched. This record comes from a study of T-cell memory formation after mild COVID-19. Each CDR3 protein is one row after TCRdb ran MiXCR on the 5' RACE reads. The repertoire includes a few hundred thousand distinct CDR3 sequences, around 14% of them detected once, and around a fifth sits in the top ten. This clonotype was obtained from a man between 18 and 35 years old who had mild COVID-19 (a few samples of this study predate the infection). Cell type and time point are not known. The rearrangement uses TRBV7-9 and TRBJ1-4; TRBD1 matches at 7 bases. Material for sequencing was PBMCs or a T cell subset sorted from them (not recorded which). CDR3 residues: CASIMFPRQGGEKLFF. CDR3 DNA sequence: TGTGCCAGCATCATGTTTCCGAGACAGGGTGGTGAAAAACTGTTTTTT.